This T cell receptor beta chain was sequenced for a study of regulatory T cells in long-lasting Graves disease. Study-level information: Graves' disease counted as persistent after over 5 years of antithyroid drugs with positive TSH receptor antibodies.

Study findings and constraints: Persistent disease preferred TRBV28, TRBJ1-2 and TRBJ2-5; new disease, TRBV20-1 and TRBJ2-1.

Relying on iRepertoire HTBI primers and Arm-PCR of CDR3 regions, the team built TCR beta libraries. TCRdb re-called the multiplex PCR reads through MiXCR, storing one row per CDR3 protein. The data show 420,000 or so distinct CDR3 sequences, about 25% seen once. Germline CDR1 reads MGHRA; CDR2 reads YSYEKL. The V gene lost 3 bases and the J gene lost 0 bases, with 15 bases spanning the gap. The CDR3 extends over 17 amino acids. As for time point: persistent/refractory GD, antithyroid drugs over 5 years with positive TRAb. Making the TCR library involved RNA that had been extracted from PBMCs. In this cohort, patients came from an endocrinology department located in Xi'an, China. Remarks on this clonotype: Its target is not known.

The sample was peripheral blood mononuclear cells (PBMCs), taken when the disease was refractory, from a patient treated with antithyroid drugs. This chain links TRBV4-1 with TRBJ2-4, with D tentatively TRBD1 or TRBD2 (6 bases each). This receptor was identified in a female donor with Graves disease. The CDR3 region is CASSHVMGGAAKNIQYF. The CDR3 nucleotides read TGCGCCAGCAGCCATGTCATGGGGGGCGCAGCCAAAAACATTCAGTACTTC.